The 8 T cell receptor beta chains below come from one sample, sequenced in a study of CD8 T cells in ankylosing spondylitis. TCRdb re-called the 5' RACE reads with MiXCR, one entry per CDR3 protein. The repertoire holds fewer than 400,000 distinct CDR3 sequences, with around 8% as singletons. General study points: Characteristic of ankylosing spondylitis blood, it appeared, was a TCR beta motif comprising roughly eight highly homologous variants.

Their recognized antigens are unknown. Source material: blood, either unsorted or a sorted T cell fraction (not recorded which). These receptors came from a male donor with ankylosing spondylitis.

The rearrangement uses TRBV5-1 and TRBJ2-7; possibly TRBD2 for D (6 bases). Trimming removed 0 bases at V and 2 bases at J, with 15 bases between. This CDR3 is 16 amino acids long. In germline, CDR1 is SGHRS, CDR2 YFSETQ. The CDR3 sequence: CASSLAMTSKPYEQYF. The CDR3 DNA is TGCGCCAGCAGCTTGGCCATGACTAGTAAGCCCTACGAGCAGTACTTC.

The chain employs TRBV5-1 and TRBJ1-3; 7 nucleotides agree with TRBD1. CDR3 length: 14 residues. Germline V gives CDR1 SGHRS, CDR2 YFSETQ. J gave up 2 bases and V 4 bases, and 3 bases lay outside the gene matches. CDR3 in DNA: TGCGCCAGCAGCACAGACAGGGCTGGAAACACCATATATTTT. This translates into CASSTDRAGNTIYF.

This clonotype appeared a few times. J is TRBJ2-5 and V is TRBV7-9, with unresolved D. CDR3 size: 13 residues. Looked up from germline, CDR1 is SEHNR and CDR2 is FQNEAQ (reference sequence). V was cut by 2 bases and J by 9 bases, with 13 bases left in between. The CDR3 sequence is CASSLWSSLAQYF. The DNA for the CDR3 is TGTGCCAGCAGCTTATGGTCTTCCTTGGCCCAGTACTTC. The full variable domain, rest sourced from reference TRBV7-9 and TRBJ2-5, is DTGVSQNPRHKITKRGQNVTFRCDPISEHNRLYWYRQTLGQGPEFLTYFQNEAQLEKSRLLSDRFSAERPKGSFSTLEIQRTEQGDSAMYLCASSLWSSLAQYFGPGTRLLVL.

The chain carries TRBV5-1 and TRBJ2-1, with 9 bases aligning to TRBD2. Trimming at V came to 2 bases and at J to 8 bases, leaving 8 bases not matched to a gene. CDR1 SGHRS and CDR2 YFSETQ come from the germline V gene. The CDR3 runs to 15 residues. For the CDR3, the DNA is TGCGCCAGCAGCTTCACGCGGGAGGGAGGCTATGAGCAGTTCTTC. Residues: CASSFTREGGYEQFF.

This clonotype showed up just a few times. CDR3 nucleotides: TGTGCCAGCAGTTATTCGGCAGGGGGCACAGATACGCAGTATTTT. Its translation: CASSYSAGGTDTQYF. The chain joins TRBV6-5 to TRBJ2-3, with D perhaps matching TRBD1 (6 bases). The V gene's germline CDR1 is MNHEY and CDR2 SVGAGI. Between the trimmed V and J ends, which lost 3 bases and 1 base, there was a span of 11 bases. The CDR3 loop spans 15 amino acids.

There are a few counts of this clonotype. The CDR3 loop is CSVHPATEAFF. CDR3 sequence (DNA): TGCAGCGTCCACCCCGCCACTGAAGCTTTCTTT. This chain uses TRBV29-1 with TRBJ1-1, with D unresolved. The V gene's germline CDR1 is SQVTM and CDR2 ANQGSEA. Trimming cost V 6 bases and J 4 bases, with 9 bases left between them. The CDR3 has 11 residues.

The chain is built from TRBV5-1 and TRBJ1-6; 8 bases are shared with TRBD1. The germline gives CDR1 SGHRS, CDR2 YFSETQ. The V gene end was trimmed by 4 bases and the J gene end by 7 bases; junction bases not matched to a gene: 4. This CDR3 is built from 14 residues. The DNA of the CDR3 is TGCGCCAGCAGCCCGGGACAGGAGAATTCACCCCTCCACTTT. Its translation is CASSPGQENSPLHF.

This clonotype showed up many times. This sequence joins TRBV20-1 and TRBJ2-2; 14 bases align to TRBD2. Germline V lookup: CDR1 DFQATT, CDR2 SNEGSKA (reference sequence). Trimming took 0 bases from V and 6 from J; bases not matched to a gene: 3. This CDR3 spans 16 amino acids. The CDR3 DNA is TGCAGTGCTAGAGATGGGACTAGCGGGAGACCCGGGGAGCTGTTTTTT. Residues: CSARDGTSGRPGELFF.